A single sample gave rise to the 21 T cell receptor beta chains below, sequenced in a study of OX40 agonist ivuxolimab in advanced cancers. The library relied on the immunoSEQ multiplex PCR assay. The table was pulled from immuneACCESS by TCRdb, which kept in-frame rearrangements only. Such tables lose some clones; where checked, under half of the loss comes from unresolved V genes, and the rest has no known cause. The sample table holds about 53,000 clones, of which roughly 84% were seen once. 4.5% to 5.5% of the sample comes from the top ten. The sequencing used CD4+ or CD8+ T cells sorted from blood, collected in a trial of the OX40 agonist ivuxolimab. The receptors were sampled from an adult with an advanced solid tumor such as melanoma, head and neck, liver or kidney cancer.

The chain employs TRBV30 and TRBJ1-1; D call uncertain. Per germline, CDR1 GTSNPN and CDR2 SVGIG (reference sequence). The CDR3 loop spans 15 amino acids. V lost 0 bases to trimming and J lost 0 bases, with 11 bases between them. This chain's CDR3 is CAWSVAERMNTEAFF. The CDR3 nucleotides are TGTGCCTGGAGTGTAGCGGAACGAATGAACACTGAAGCTTTCTTT.

This clone showed up just a few times. The chain uses TRBV7-2 and TRBJ2-1; 7 bases map to TRBD2. The CDR3 totals 15 residues. Unmatched junction bases numbered 5, after V lost 2 bases and J lost 4 bases. Germline assignment: CDR1 SGHTA and CDR2 FQGNSA. The CDR3 DNA follows: TGTGCCAGCAGCTTATGGGGGGGTGCATACAATGAGCAGTTCTTC. It codes for CASSLWGGAYNEQFF.

J is TRBJ2-1 and V is TRBV9; 7 bases are shared with TRBD2. CDR1 and CDR2 from the germline V gene are SGDLS and YYNGEE. J gave up 7 bases and V 0 bases, and 7 bases lay outside the gene matches. There are 15 residues in the CDR3. Here the CDR3 reads CASSVGRGGWNEQFF. The CDR3 bases are TGTGCCAGCAGCGTAGGTCGGGGAGGGTGGAATGAGCAGTTCTTC. Full variable domain (remainder filled in from reference TRBV9 and TRBJ2-1): DSGVTQTPKHLITATGQRVTLRCSPRSGDLSVYWYQQSLDQGLQFLIQYYNGEERAKGNILERFSAQQFPDLHSELNLSSLELGDSALYFCASSVGRGGWNEQFFGPGTRLTVL.

This sequence joins TRBV29-1 and TRBJ1-4; D gene ambiguous. The germline gives CDR1 SQVTM, CDR2 ANQGSEA. V was trimmed by 6 bases and J by 5 bases, leaving 10 bases between them. The CDR3 covers 12 residues. This chain's CDR3 is CSVAVVNEKLFF. Written as DNA, the CDR3 is TGCAGCGTGGCAGTAGTAAATGAAAAACTGTTTTTT.

The chain carries TRBV29-1 and TRBJ1-2; D possibly corresponds to TRBD1 (5 bases). CDR3 size: 13 residues. The germline V gene encodes CDR1 SQVTM and CDR2 ANQGSEA. V was pared by 2 bases and J by 8 bases, with 15 bases between. CDR3 DNA: TGCAGCGTTGAATGGGCAGGGACTCGCGGCTACACCTTC. The encoded protein is CSVEWAGTRGYTF.

V usage is TRBV11-3 and J usage is TRBJ2-1; the D is unclear. CDR1 SGHNT and CDR2 YENEEA come from the germline V gene. Trimming stripped 2 bases from V and 6 bases from J, with 5 bases between. The CDR3 totals 12 residues. Written as DNA, the CDR3 is TGTGCCAGCAGCTTAAGATCCAATGAGCAGTTCTTC. Residues: CASSLRSNEQFF.

To note about this clone: Distinct nucleotide sequences in the sample also encode this CDR3. The chain couples TRBV5-1 to TRBJ2-3; TRBD2 matches at 13 bases. Losses at the gene ends were 0 bases for V and 3 bases for J; bases not matched to a gene: 1. Germline V gives CDR1 SGHRS, CDR2 YFSETQ. The CDR3 contains 16 residues. The CDR3 region has the DNA TGCGCCAGCAGCTTGGGACTAGCGGGAGGTACAGATACGCAGTATTTT. Translating it yields CASSLGLAGGTDTQYF.

This chain uses TRBV5-1 with TRBJ2-7; D remains unclear. The CDR3 contains 13 residues. The germline V gene has CDR1 SGHRS and CDR2 YFSETQ. Between the trimmed V and J ends, which lost 4 bases and 5 bases, there was a span of 13 bases. In nucleotides, the CDR3 is TGCGCCAGCAGCAACTCATGGGGTAACGAGCAGTACTTC. This sequence encodes CASSNSWGNEQYF.

J is TRBJ2-3 and V is TRBV5-1, with TRBD2 matching 15 bases. Germline V gene data show CDR1 as SGHRS and CDR2 as YFSETQ. The J segment lost 4 bases and the V segment lost 4 bases, leaving 4 bases of the junction unmatched. The CDR3 runs to 16 residues. The CDR3 reads CASSLGLAGGPDTQYF. DNA for the CDR3: TGCGCCAGCAGCCTGGGACTAGCGGGAGGTCCAGATACGCAGTATTTT. Full variable domain (rest looked up from reference TRBV5-1 and TRBJ2-3): KAGVTQTPRYLIKTRGQQVTLSCSPISGHRSVSWYQQTPGQGLQFLFEYFSETQRNKGNFPGRFSGRQFSNSRSEMNVSTLELGDSALYLCASSLGLAGGPDTQYFGPGTRLTVL.

The chain combines TRBV5-4 with TRBJ2-7; 12 bases align to TRBD1. There are 16 residues in the CDR3. Trimming removed 3 bases from V and 6 bases from J; junction bases left unmatched: 10. The germline V gene has CDR1 SGHNT and CDR2 YYREEE (reference sequence). The CDR3 bases are TGTGCCAGCAGCTCGTTCCCGGGACAGGGGGCTCTCGAGCAGTACTTC. It encodes CASSSFPGQGALEQYF. Together with reference TRBV5-4 and TRBJ2-7, the CDR3 gives the full variable domain: ETGVTQSPTHLIKTRGQQVTLRCSSQSGHNTVSWYQQALGQGPQFIFQYYREEENGRGNFPPRFSGLQFPNYSSELNVNALELDDSALYLCASSSFPGQGALEQYFGPGTRLTVT.

Comment on this clone: The likely explanation is a read error, given a far larger clone one base away. The rearrangement uses TRBV21-1 and TRBJ2-7; the DNA was not compared with TRBD1, the D call given in the table. TRBV21-1 is a pseudogene locus. This CDR3 comprises 14 residues. The CDR3 spells CASSHRQGGNEQYF. The CDR3 nucleotides read TGTGCCAGCAGCCACCGACAGGGTGGTAACGAGCAGTACTTC.

The chain recombines TRBV30 with TRBJ1-2; D unresolved. The germline gives CDR1 GTSNPN, CDR2 SVGIG (reference sequence). CDR3 size: 10 residues. Trimming shortened V by 3 bases and J by 7 bases, and 6 bases separated the two germline ends. The CDR3 coding sequence is TGTGCCTGGAGAAAGGGTGGCTACACCTTC. It encodes CAWRKGGYTF.

The rearrangement uses TRBV7-9 and TRBJ2-1; a possible D gene is TRBD2 (5 bases). The V end lost 5 bases, the J end lost 4 bases, and 9 bases lay between the germline ends. This CDR3 has 13 amino acids. Germline-derived CDR1 and CDR2 are SEHNR and FQNEAQ (reference sequence). CDR3 coding DNA: TGTGCCAGCAGCAGAGGGAGTTACAATGAGCAGTTCTTC. This gives the protein CASSRGSYNEQFF. Combining the CDR3 with reference TRBV7-9 and TRBJ2-1 gives the whole variable domain DTGVSQNPRHKITKRGQNVTFRCDPISEHNRLYWYRQTLGQGPEFLTYFQNEAQLEKSRLLSDRFSAERPKGSFSTLEIQRTEQGDSAMYLCASSRGSYNEQFFGPGTRLTVL.

The chain combines TRBV7-6 with TRBJ2-1; unclear D gene. CDR3 length: 16 residues. CDR1 is SGHVS, CDR2 FNYEAQ, per germline. Deletions cut 2 bases from V and 0 bases from J, with 11 bases between. The CDR3 is CASSLYQGSSYNEQFF. CDR3 DNA sequence: TGTGCCAGCAGCTTATACCAAGGAAGCTCCTACAATGAGCAGTTCTTC.

The chain joins TRBV5-1 to TRBJ2-5; D uncertain. Deletions cut 2 bases from V and 0 bases from J, with 26 bases between. Per the germline V gene, CDR1 is SGHRS and CDR2 is YFSETQ. The CDR3 totals 20 residues. CDR3 loop: CASSFPPPDRSVPHQETQYF. CDR3 nucleotides: TGCGCCAGCAGCTTCCCACCACCGGACCGCTCGGTACCGCACCAAGAGACCCAGTACTTC.

The gene calls are TRBV29-1 and TRBJ2-7; the D is unclear. Germline V lookup: CDR1 SQVTM, CDR2 ANQGSEA. This CDR3 contains 12 residues. Trimming took 5 bases from V and 7 from J, leaving 15 bases between them. The CDR3 loop reads CSVSENTGEQYF. CDR3 sequence (DNA): TGCAGCGTTAGTGAGAATACTGGTGAGCAGTACTTC.

The chain combines TRBV13 with TRBJ1-1; 7 bases agree with TRBD1. The CDR3 is 15 residues long. Germline V gene data show CDR1 as PRHDT and CDR2 as FYEKMQ (reference sequence). With 2 bases clipped from V and 3 bases from J, the junction kept 6 bases outside the gene matches. CDR3 region: CASSLRAGGYTEAFF. CDR3 coding DNA: TGTGCCAGCAGCTTACGAGCAGGGGGGTACACTGAAGCTTTCTTT.

The chain uses TRBV6-1 and TRBJ2-7; 8 nucleotides line up with TRBD1. With V trimmed by 6 bases and J by 6 bases, 7 bases remained unmatched. Germline lookup yields CDR1 MNHNS and CDR2 SASEGT. The CDR3 has 13 residues. CDR3 in DNA: TGTGCCAGCAGGGACAGGGCCGGTGGCGAGCAGTACTTC. It translates to CASRDRAGGEQYF.

This chain joins TRBV5-5 and TRBJ2-7; 11 positions agree with TRBD1. CDR1 and CDR2 from the germline V gene are SGHKS and YYEKEE (reference sequence). The length of the CDR3 is 15 residues. With 6 bases clipped from V and 3 bases from J, the junction kept 8 bases outside the gene matches. This CDR3 reads CASTEDRGRFYEQYF. The CDR3 coding sequence is TGTGCCAGCACCGAGGACAGGGGGCGCTTCTACGAGCAGTACTTC.

CDR3 protein: CASSSLGQVSYTGELFF. The DNA for the CDR3 is TGTGCCAGCAGTTCCCTCGGACAGGTTTCGTACACCGGGGAGCTGTTTTTT. The rearrangement uses TRBV27 and TRBJ2-2, with 7 positions matching TRBD1. From germline, CDR1 is MNHEY and CDR2 SMNVEV (reference sequence). The trim removed 4 bases at V and 3 bases at J, leaving 11 bases unmatched. This CDR3 has 17 residues.

V usage is TRBV19 and J usage is TRBJ2-1, with 10 nucleotides matching TRBD2. V dropped 3 bases and J dropped 4; count of bases not matched to a gene: 9. The CDR3 runs to 17 residues. Germline-derived CDR1 and CDR2 are LNHDA and SQIVND (reference sequence). The CDR3 loop reads CASSMSSGSIVYNEQFF. The DNA for the CDR3 is TGTGCCAGTAGTATGTCTAGCGGGAGTATAGTATACAATGAGCAGTTCTTC.